A selection of T cell receptor beta chains follows, all from one sample in a study of human T cells and chemical hapten exposure. TCRdb reprocessed the RACE reads via MiXCR and lists one record per CDR3 protein. The sample consists of approximately 110,000 distinct CDR3 sequences, about 34% of them appearing once. The source material was whole blood, sampled in connection with sensitization to the hapten diphenylcyclopropenone (DPC). These receptors all come from a man aged 40-55 years with alopecia areata. Some clones in this sample may be carry-over from other donors' samples. Each CDR3 is given with its conserved first and last residue. A D gene is named only where the DNA matches it firmly. Clone size is given for some rows only: seen once, a few or many times, or a class if the clone is expanded.

v_gene	j_gene	abundance	d_gene	CDR3nt	CDR3aa
TRBV7-9	TRBJ1-2	NA	NA	TGTGCCAGCAGCCCCCCAGGCAGCATTAACTATGGCTACACCTTC	CASSPPGSINYGYTF
TRBV7-3	TRBJ2-2	NA	TRBD1	TGTGCCAGCAGCAACAGGGGATGGGGCGGGGAGCTGTTTTTT	CASSNRGWGGELFF
TRBV5-6	TRBJ2-5	NA	TRBD1	TGTACCAGCAGCCCTGGACAGGATCAAGAGACCCAGTACTTC	CTSSPGQDQETQYF
TRBV28	TRBJ2-5	NA	TRBD2	TGTGCCAGCAGTTGGACTAGCCCCGAGACCCAGTACTTC	CASSWTSPETQYF
TRBV27	TRBJ2-1	NA	TRBD1	TGTGCCAGCAGTCCTGGGACAGGGGTGGGGGTTAGGTTCTTC	CASSPGTGVGVRFF
TRBV28	TRBJ1-4	NA	NA	TGTGCCAGCAGTTTTCTTATCGGGTCCAATGAAAAACTGTTTTTT	CASSFLIGSNEKLFF
TRBV5-1	TRBJ2-5	NA	NA	TGCGCCAGCAGCTTGGCCGGATCCCAAGAGACCCAGTACTTC	CASSLAGSQETQYF
TRBV13	TRBJ1-1	NA	NA	TGTGCCAGCAGCTTAAATCCGGTAGGTCGCCATGGGGTGAACACTGAAGCTTTCTTT	CASSLNPVGRHGVNTEAFF
TRBV20-1	TRBJ2-1	few	TRBD1	TGCAGTGCTGTGAATCTACCGGGACAGGGGTTGGGGAATGAGCAGTTCTTC	CSAVNLPGQGLGNEQFF
TRBV4-1	TRBJ2-1	NA	NA	TGCGCCAGCAGCCAAGCACCCTCCTACAATGAGCAGTTCTTC	CASSQAPSYNEQFF
TRBV14	TRBJ2-1	NA	NA	TGTGCCAGCTACCCCCGTAATGAGCAGTTCTTC	CASYPRNEQFF
TRBV29-1	TRBJ2-3	many	TRBD2	TGCAGCGTTGGGACTAGCGGAGGCACAGATACGCAGTATTTT	CSVGTSGGTDTQYF
TRBV11-1	TRBJ2-4	NA	TRBD1	TGTGCCAGCAGGCCCGGGACAGGGGTTGTTCGAGCCAAAAACATTCAGTACTTC	CASRPGTGVVRAKNIQYF
TRBV4-2	TRBJ2-3	NA	TRBD2	TGTGCCAGCAGCCAAGAGACTAGCCCCTCGGGCACAGATACGCAGTATTTT	CASSQETSPSGTDTQYF
TRBV28	TRBJ2-7	NA	NA	TGTGCCAGCAGTCACTCCTACGAGCAGTACTTC	CASSHSYEQYF
TRBV7-9	TRBJ2-3	few	TRBD2	TGTGCCAGCAGCTTATGGACTAGCGGAAGCACAGATACGCAGTATTTT	CASSLWTSGSTDTQYF
TRBV20-1	TRBJ1-2	NA	NA	TGCAGTGCCCGGACATGGGGCGACTATGGCTACACCTTC	CSARTWGDYGYTF
TRBV6-1	TRBJ1-5	NA	NA	TGTGCCAGCACGACGGCGGATAGCAATCAGCCCCAGCATTTT	CASTTADSNQPQHF
TRBV5-1	TRBJ2-3	NA	NA	TGCGCCAGCAGCTTGAGTCAGCGGTACACAGATACGCAGTATTTT	CASSLSQRYTDTQYF
TRBV5-1	TRBJ2-7	few	TRBD1	TGCGCCAGCAGCTCGACATACCCGGGACAGGGGGCTTTAAGAATCCACGAGCAGTACTTC	CASSSTYPGQGALRIHEQYF
TRBV12-3/TRBV12-4	TRBJ1-5	few	NA	TGTGCCAGCACCTCCGGGGGTAGCAATCAGCCCCAGCATTTT	CASTSGGSNQPQHF
TRBV4-3	TRBJ2-3	NA	TRBD2	TGCGCCAGCAGCCAAGGGTTAGCGGGAGGTTTAAGTCTCACAGATACGCAGTATTTT	CASSQGLAGGLSLTDTQYF
TRBV20-1	TRBJ2-5	NA	TRBD2	TGCAGTGCTAGATTGAGCGGGGGACAAGAGACCCAGTACTTC	CSARLSGGQETQYF
TRBV3-1	TRBJ2-1	few	TRBD2	TGTGCCAGCAGCCAAGAGGGGATAGCGGGGTACAATGAGCAGTTCTTC	CASSQEGIAGYNEQFF
TRBV29-1	TRBJ2-7	few	TRBD2	TGCAGCGTTACCCCTAGCGGGAGGGCCTACGAGCAGTACTTC	CSVTPSGRAYEQYF
TRBV7-9	TRBJ2-5	few	TRBD2	TGTGCCAGCAGCTTCGGACTAGCCCAAGAGACCCAGTACTTC	CASSFGLAQETQYF
TRBV4-3	TRBJ1-1	few	NA	TGCGCCAGCAGCCAGACAGACAGGCTTACCGGGGCTTTCTTT	CASSQTDRLTGAFF
TRBV9	TRBJ1-1	once	NA	TGTGTCAGCAGCGTAGCGGTGAACACTGAAGCTTTCTTT	CVSSVAVNTEAFF
TRBV29-1	TRBJ2-3	NA	NA	TGCAGCGTCTGGGACTTTACAGATACGCAGTATTTT	CSVWDFTDTQYF
TRBV14	TRBJ2-1	NA	NA	TGTGCCAGCAGCCAACGTAGGCACAATGAGCAGTTCTTC	CASSQRRHNEQFF
TRBV6-2/TRBV6-3	TRBJ1-4	NA	NA	TGTGCCAGCAGTCAGCCGGGACACAAGAATGAAAAACTGTTTTTT	CASSQPGHKNEKLFF
TRBV7-2	TRBJ1-2	NA	NA	TGTGCCAGCAGCTTAGACAGATTCTATGGCTACACCTTC	CASSLDRFYGYTF